This T cell receptor beta chain is from a study of cytomegalovirus exposure and HLA in healthy donors (dated by TCRdb to about 2017). In terms of the full investigation: In an earlier analysis of roughly 590 of the donors, 250 to 350 Gb of sequence data and 90 million to 120 million unique TCR beta sequences from 180 million or so T cells were reported. An early release covering roughly 640 HLA-typed donors comprised about 290 gigabases of sequencing data and tens of millions of unique TCR sequences. The genetic ancestry cluster associated with self-reported Caucasian donors included 80% to 90% of the roughly 380 genotyped donors. The study was designed to test whether signatures of past pathogen exposure could be identified by cataloging public T cell receptors. The study profiled the T cell repertoires of hundreds of subjects by immunosequencing and related them to cytomegalovirus serostatus. Along with the approximately 670-subject first cohort, a separate validation cohort of over a hundred different subjects was used. High-throughput TCR immunosequencing, statistical association of individual TCRs with disease status, and machine learning were combined to predict cytomegalovirus infection status. In a later analysis, previously published TCR beta repertoires from 500 to 750 donors were re-analyzed and high-resolution HLA genotyping was added so that TCR occurrence patterns could be studied. Rather than drawing on any new phenotypic data, the later analysis identified candidate immune exposures from TCR beta sequences and the way those sequences occurred across donors. An earlier analysis of around 580 of the donors used high-throughput TCR beta sequencing to judge whether each TCR beta V gene segment behaved as functional or pseudogenic. Donor age, sex, ethnicity and CMV serostatus were compiled together with the repertoire data. In a later genetic analysis, genome-wide SNP genotypes for about 60% of the 666 donors were used, and that subset was treated as a discovery cohort. Every discovery cohort repertoire had been produced on one sequencing platform. HLA typing covered class I and class II loci at four-digit resolution. The number of typed donors differed by locus: about 620-640 for A, B, C, DRB1 and DQB1; some 500 for DQA1; around 610 for DPA1; and around 470 for DPB1. Because of strong linkage in the cohort, roughly five DR-DQ haplotypes were treated as single units for association and clustering. Among around 400 genotyped donors of the cohort, an average of around 240,000 unique TCR beta nucleotide sequences were sequenced per donor, roughly a sixth of them non-productive.

Preparation of the library involved the immunoSEQ multiplex PCR assay. A mixture of 60 forward primers for TCR Vbeta segments and 13 reverse primers for TCR Jbeta segments was used in the multiplex PCR. The CDR3 region of rearranged TCR beta genes was amplified from genomic DNA by a multiplex PCR assay. The Illumina HiSeq System was used to sequence the amplified TCR beta libraries as 87-base-pair reads. As for how the authors treated the data: In a later analysis, some 80 million unique TCR beta chains were counted across the 690 or so repertoires, and roughly 11 million of these chains were shared by at least two donors. Raw reads were error-corrected and collapsed into unique sequences by a nearest-neighbor algorithm in which closely related sequences were merged to remove PCR and sequencing errors. To assign V, D and J gene segments, CDR3 sequences were aligned to IMGT reference sequences. For a sequence to be retained, a match of at least six nucleotides to both a V gene segment and a J gene segment was required. A rearrangement was called productive if the CDR3 had no stop codons and remained in frame with V and J, and every other rearrangement was called non-productive. CDR3 was defined by IMGT convention, running from the second conserved V-encoded cysteine to the conserved J-encoded phenylalanine. The earlier analysis of approximately 590 of the donors excluded any sequence lacking an unambiguous match to a single V gene segment. An earlier analysis of 500 to 600 of the donors classified V segments as functional when productive rearrangements were above 56.7% and as segregating when the standard deviation between donors was above 5%. A statistical classification framework was built to diagnose cytomegalovirus status from the catalog of TCR beta chain sequences. In a later analysis, V and J genes were assigned by comparing TCR nucleotide sequences against IMGT/GENE-DB human TR gene sequences. Using the TCRdist pipeline, a later analysis assigned CDR3 sequences along with most-parsimonious VDJ recombination scenarios. In a later analysis, each TCR beta chain was defined by its CDR3 amino acid sequence together with its V-gene family, and reads lacking a unique V-gene family were excluded. As a way to deal with suspected cross-contamination and a sequencing artifact, a later analysis dropped 640 or so nucleotide sequences that were highly shared and had low generation probability. For each public chain, a later analysis derived a clonal expansion index from normalized ranks of inferred template counts within each repertoire. A later analysis computed generation probabilities with a VDJ recombination model fitted to out-of-frame rearrangements, and checked the results against IGoR. In a later analysis, TCR-TCR, TCR-HLA and TCR-CMV co-occurrence was scored with hypergeometric tests, and a repertoire-size bias correction was applied to TCR pairs. To estimate false discovery rates, a later analysis permuted the HLA or CMV assignments 20 times. In a later analysis, co-occurring TCRs were grouped using DBSCAN, and TCRdist sequence similarity was added for clustering within HLA-allele-positive subsets. Repertoires with fewer than 30,000 or more than 120,000 public chains, plus five repertoires with anomalous nucleotide sharing, were excluded from co-occurrence clustering. Drawn from immuneACCESS, this table holds only the in-frame rearrangements with V and J called that TCRdb kept. Clones are partly lost; checked studies trace under half to an unresolved V gene and leave the rest unexplained. Clone size and V and J calls were adopted from that table, with D and trimming inferred from the DNA. The sample yields roughly 200,000 clones; more than 70% were counted once. Jointly, the top ten make up around 1.6% of the sample.

The cohort was made up of approximately 670 healthy bone marrow donors. Cohort members were all nominally healthy when sampled, although unrecorded immune exposures were likely present. The donor tested CMV seropositive and was one of the 289 seropositive cohort members. A peripheral blood sample was collected from each donor, and TCR beta sequencing was performed on peripheral blood mononuclear cells. Genomic DNA was extracted from the blood cell samples with the Qiagen DNeasy Blood Extraction Kit. Relative to germline, V is missing 0 bases and J is missing 7 bases, with 11 bases of the junction outside any gene match. CDR1 SGDLS and CDR2 YYNGEE are derived from the germline V gene. There are 16 amino acids in the CDR3, from cysteine to phenylalanine inclusive. Of all the DNA, just the CDR3 is kept, 48 bases in frame from base 1. Concerning this clone itself: This receptor's antigen is unknown. Nothing much larger sits one base from this clone, and base qualities are not available.

The full study reports these points: Because counts were too low, around 17 rarely observed V segments, including chromosome 9 orphons, were left out of the earlier analysis of over 550 of the donors. Linkage disequilibrium might explain the correlated functional status among segregating V segments, but an unknown experimental factor could not be excluded. When HLA alleles, especially DR and DQ, strongly co-occurred, TCR associations were difficult to assign to individual alleles. Compared with the approximately 720-donor mean, donors in an Asian-associated ancestry cluster had fewer N-insertions in productive TCRs, according to a later genetic analysis. For the cohort, immune exposure information was limited to CMV serostatus. In a later analysis, several top co-occurrence clusters were reported to appear linked to parvovirus B19, influenza, CMV and Epstein-Barr virus. According to a later analysis, TCR association rates differed among HLA loci, with DRB1 alleles showing the most associated TCRs and HLA-C alleles showing the fewest. Specific HLA alleles were associated with 15,000 to 20,000 TCR beta sequences at a false discovery rate of 0.05 in a later analysis. Sequencing depth was assumed to be roughly uniform across donors in the presence/absence analyses, though that assumption may not hold. In vitro tests confirmed that a few of the cytomegalovirus-associated TCR beta chains recognize cytomegalovirus antigens. In a later genetic analysis, a missense DCLRE1C variant was associated with V-gene and J-gene trimming of TCR beta chains, and the association was replicated in an independent cohort. The 87-base-pair reads could not distinguish some IMGT-functional V segments, including TRBV6-2 and TRBV6-3, so those segments were excluded. In this cohort, only TCR beta chains were sequenced, and detectable features were limited by the absence of alpha or paired-chain data. According to a later analysis, most CMV-associated TCR beta chains appeared to be HLA-restricted, and the HLA associations seemed to be driven largely by CMV exposure. Because HLA typing was unavailable for some donors at each locus, only the typed subset was used in association tests. The study gave a list of about 150 TCR beta chains associated with cytomegalovirus. Most TCR sequences were seen in very few donors, while some public TCRs were found in many individuals. The classifier was reported to diagnose cytomegalovirus status with high specificity and sensitivity in both the original and validation cohorts. The authors suggested that the approach could potentially be generalized to other disease states and immunological phenotypes. A cluster of highly shared sequence variants was judged likely to be a technical artifact of the sequencing pipeline. Broadly in line with IMGT annotations, most TCR beta V segments showed up in productive rearrangements about 90% or about 30% of the time in an earlier analysis of around 550 of the donors. A further reported finding was that TCR beta sequences accurately predicted the HLA-A and HLA-B alleles for most subjects in the first cohort. In a later analysis, HLA-associated TCR beta chains were found to be more clonally expanded and to have lower generation probabilities than equally common non-associated chains.

The specimen was PBMCs. The clonotype was recovered from a man between 40 and 49 years old in good health and CMV-seropositive. The chain is assembled from TRBV9 and TRBJ2-7; 9 of the junction bases match TRBD2. The nucleotide sequence is TGTGCCAGCAGCGTAGGAAGACTAGCGGAACGGGGTGAGCAGTACTTC. Its amino acids are CASSVGRLAERGEQYF. Reference TRBV9 and TRBJ2-7 proteins supply the regions before and after the CDR3; the full variable domain is: DSGVTQTPKHLITATGQRVTLRCSPRSGDLSVYWYQQSLDQGLQFLIQYYNGEERAKGNILERFSAQQFPDLHSELNLSSLELGDSALYFCASSVGRLAERGEQYFGPGTRLTVT.